This is a list of T cell receptor beta chains from one sample in a study of T-cell reconstitution after alpha-beta-depleted transplantation in children. From the PCR reads, TCRdb called clonotypes with MiXCR, one entry per CDR3 protein. The sample has 700,000 to 950,000 distinct CDR3 sequences; roughly 16% are singletons. This specimen consisted of PBMCs, mostly from graft donor cells, obtained 360 days after TCRalphabeta/CD19-depleted stem cell transplant. The source is a male patient younger than 18 who had a stem cell transplant for acute lymphoblastic leukemia, so the T cells may come from the graft donor. The CDR3 runs from the conserved cysteine through the conserved F or W. The order of the fields is D gene, clone size, J gene, V gene, CDR3 protein, CDR3 DNA. A D gene is named only where the DNA matches it firmly. Size tells how often a clone was seen (once, few, many) or the class of an expanded clone, and some rows leave it out.

>-|few|TRBJ1-6|TRBV10-2
CASSSDGYSPLHF
TGCGCCAGCAGTTCGGACGGTTATTCACCCCTCCACTTT
>-|few|TRBJ1-5|TRBV7-9
CASSFNLGITDQPQHF
TGTGCCAGCAGCTTTAATTTAGGGATCACGGATCAGCCCCAGCATTTT
>TRBD1|-|TRBJ2-1|TRBV29-1
CSVDKTGVTYNEQFF
TGCAGCGTCGACAAGACAGGGGTAACCTACAATGAGCAGTTCTTC
>-|few|TRBJ2-1|TRBV7-6
CASSLTGAHYNEQFF
TGTGCCAGCAGCTTAACCGGGGCCCATTACAATGAGCAGTTCTTC
>-|-|TRBJ2-3|TRBV12-3/TRBV12-4
CASSNDRPSRTDTQYF
TGTGCCAGCAGTAACGATCGTCCCTCGCGCACAGATACGCAGTATTTT
>-|-|TRBJ2-7|TRBV7-8
CASSGHRGISYEQYF
TGTGCCAGCAGTGGCCATAGAGGGATCTCCTACGAGCAGTACTTC
>-|few|TRBJ2-1|TRBV4-1
CASSQLSRIYNEQFF
TGCGCCAGCAGCCAATTGTCCCGGATTTACAATGAGCAGTTCTTC
>-|few|TRBJ2-7|TRBV4-2
CASSQYGWRVNRRYEQYF
TGTGCCAGCAGCCAGTATGGGTGGAGGGTCAACAGGAGGTACGAGCAGTACTTC
>-|-|TRBJ2-2|TRBV15
CATSPGFTGELFF
TGTGCCACCAGCCCGGGTTTTACCGGGGAGCTGTTTTTT
>TRBD1|once|TRBJ2-3|TRBV5-5
CASSPDRANTDTQYF
TGTGCCAGCAGCCCGGACAGGGCCAACACAGATACGCAGTATTTT
>-|-|TRBJ2-2|TRBV7-9
CASSFKWRDRHSRELFF
TGTGCCAGCAGCTTCAAGTGGCGGGATAGACACAGCAGGGAGCTGTTTTTT
>-|few|TRBJ1-5|TRBV7-8
CASSFPNARQLNQPQHF
TGTGCCAGCAGCTTCCCCAATGCTAGACAGTTAAATCAGCCCCAGCATTTT
>-|-|TRBJ2-2|TRBV20-1
CSARDWVANTGELFF
TGCAGTGCTAGAGATTGGGTAGCGAACACCGGGGAGCTGTTTTTT
>TRBD2|-|TRBJ2-5|TRBV6-5
CASSYSSGRSQETQYF
TGTGCCAGCAGTTACTCTAGCGGGAGGAGCCAAGAGACCCAGTACTTC
>-|few|TRBJ2-4|TRBV2
CASSESSFPQYF
TGTGCCAGCAGTGAATCTAGTTTCCCTCAGTACTTC
>TRBD2|many|TRBJ2-1|TRBV6-5
CASSYSRIGLAGSYNEQFF
TGTGCCAGCAGTTACTCGAGGATTGGACTAGCGGGATCCTACAATGAGCAGTTCTTC
>-|many|TRBJ2-7|TRBV9
CASSSRPYTYEQYF
TGTGCCAGCAGCTCTCGACCGTATACCTACGAGCAGTACTTC
>TRBD2|many|TRBJ2-1|TRBV7-8
CASSSQRDYNEQFF
TGTGCCAGCAGCTCCCAGCGGGACTACAATGAGCAGTTCTTC
>TRBD2|many|TRBJ2-1|TRBV12-3/TRBV12-4
CASSRRLAIFGEQFF
TGTGCCAGCAGTCGACGACTAGCCATCTTTGGAGAGCAGTTCTTC
>-|-|TRBJ2-3|TRBV12-3/TRBV12-4
CASSLARRRSPTDTQYF
TGTGCCAGCAGTTTAGCGCGGAGGCGGAGCCCCACAGATACGCAGTATTTT
>-|few|TRBJ1-2|TRBV5-1
CASRFRTDLYGYTF
TGCGCCAGCAGATTCCGGACAGACCTCTATGGCTACACCTTC
>TRBD1|-|TRBJ2-6|TRBV7-6
CASSSRTGTGYYSGANVLTF
TGTGCCAGCAGCTCGCGGACCGGGACAGGCTATTACTCTGGGGCCAACGTCCTGACTTTC
>-|few|TRBJ2-2|TRBV11-2
CASILNTGELFF
TGTGCCAGCATCCTCAACACCGGGGAGCTGTTTTTT
>-|few|TRBJ1-2|TRBV30
CAWSVLDGYTF
TGTGCCTGGAGTGTACTGGATGGCTACACCTTC
>-|-|TRBJ2-6|TRBV7-2
CASSFYYSGANVLTF
TGTGCCAGCAGCTTCTATTACTCTGGGGCCAACGTCCTGACTTTC
>-|few|TRBJ2-3|TRBV20-1
CSAGYSGTRTDTQYF
TGCAGTGCTGGATATTCCGGGACTCGAACAGATACGCAGTATTTT
>-|many|TRBJ2-2|TRBV5-1
CASSLDSRGRGELFF
TGCGCCAGCAGCTTGGATTCCCGAGGGCGTGGGGAGCTGTTTTTT
>-|many|TRBJ1-1|TRBV15
CATSGNREAFF
TGTGCCACCAGCGGAAACAGAGAAGCTTTCTTT
>TRBD1|-|TRBJ2-7|TRBV27
CASSRQGAVDEQYF
TGTGCCAGCAGCCGACAGGGGGCGGTAGACGAGCAGTACTTC
>TRBD1|few|TRBJ1-3|TRBV18
CASSTDRPYSGNTIYF
TGTGCCAGCTCAACGGACAGGCCCTACTCTGGAAACACCATATATTTT
>-|few|TRBJ2-2|TRBV7-9
CASSLTAGTGELFF
TGTGCCAGCAGCTTAACTGCGGGAACCGGGGAGCTGTTTTTT
>TRBD2|many|TRBJ2-7|TRBV12-3/TRBV12-4
CASSLSAGGGNEQYF
TGTGCCAGCAGTTTAAGTGCGGGAGGAGGGAACGAGCAGTACTTC
>-|few|TRBJ2-1|TRBV10-3
CAISGRIDPPQFF
TGTGCCATCAGTGGTCGTATAGATCCTCCGCAGTTCTTC
>-|-|TRBJ1-5|TRBV29-1
CSVIRDTNQPQHF
TGCAGCGTGATTCGGGACACGAATCAGCCCCAGCATTTT
>-|many|TRBJ2-2|TRBV13
CASVLAMGPNTGELFF
TGTGCCAGCGTCCTAGCGATGGGCCCGAACACCGGGGAGCTGTTTTTT
>-|-|TRBJ1-2|TRBV12-3/TRBV12-4
CASSSRGVGYTF
TGTGCCAGCAGCTCCAGGGGTGTTGGCTACACCTTC
>-|-|TRBJ2-2|TRBV12-5
CASGLVWAAGELFF
TGTGCTAGTGGTTTGGTCTGGGCCGCCGGGGAGCTGTTTTTT
>-|-|TRBJ2-7|TRBV3-1
CASSQRGVGNEQYF
TGTGCCAGCAGCCAACGGGGAGTAGGCAACGAGCAGTACTTC
>-|many|TRBJ2-4|TRBV29-1
CSVGYGQNIQYF
TGCAGCGTTGGGTATGGACAAAACATTCAGTACTTC
>TRBD2|few|TRBJ2-1|TRBV3-1
CASSLPGLASNEQFF
TGTGCCAGCAGCCTTCCGGGACTAGCGTCCAATGAGCAGTTCTTC
>TRBD2|-|TRBJ2-7|TRBV6-5
CASSYLRLAGVGEQYF
TGTGCCAGCAGTTACTTGAGGCTAGCGGGAGTAGGGGAGCAGTACTTC
>TRBD1|-|TRBJ1-4|TRBV12-3/TRBV12-4
CASSFSGGEEKLFF
TGTGCCAGCAGTTTCTCAGGGGGCGAGGAAAAACTGTTTTTT
>TRBD2|few|TRBJ2-7|TRBV7-6
CASSLRPSGREYSYEQYF
TGTGCCAGCAGCTTACGGCCCAGCGGGAGGGAATACTCCTACGAGCAGTACTTC
>-|-|TRBJ2-1|TRBV19
CASSIKTGPYNEQFF
TGTGCCAGTAGTATAAAGACAGGTCCCTACAATGAGCAGTTCTTC